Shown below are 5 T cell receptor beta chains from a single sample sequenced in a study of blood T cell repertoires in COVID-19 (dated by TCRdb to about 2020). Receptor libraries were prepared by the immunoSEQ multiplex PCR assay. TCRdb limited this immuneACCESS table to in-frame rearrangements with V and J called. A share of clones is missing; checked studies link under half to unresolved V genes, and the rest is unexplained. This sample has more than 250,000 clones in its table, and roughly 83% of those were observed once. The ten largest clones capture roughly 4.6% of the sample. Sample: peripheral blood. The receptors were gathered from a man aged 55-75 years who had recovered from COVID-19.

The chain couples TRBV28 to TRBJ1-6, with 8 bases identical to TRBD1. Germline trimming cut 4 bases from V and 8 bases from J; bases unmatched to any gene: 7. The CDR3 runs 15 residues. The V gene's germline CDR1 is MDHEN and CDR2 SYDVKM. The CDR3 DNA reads TGTGCCAGCAGTTCCCCAACAGGGGGAGATTCACCCCTCCACTTT. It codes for CASSSPTGGDSPLHF. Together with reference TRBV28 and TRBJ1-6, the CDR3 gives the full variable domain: DVKVTQSSRYLVKRTGEKVFLECVQDMDHENMFWYRQDPGLGLRLIYFSYDVKMKEKGDIPEGYSVSREKKERFSLILESASTNQTSMYLCASSSPTGGDSPLHFGNGTRLTVT.

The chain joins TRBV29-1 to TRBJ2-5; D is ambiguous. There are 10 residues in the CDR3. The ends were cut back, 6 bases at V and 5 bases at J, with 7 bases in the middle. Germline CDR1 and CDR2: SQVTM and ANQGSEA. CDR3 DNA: TGCAGCGTGGCCATCGAGACCCAGTACTTC. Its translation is CSVAIETQYF.

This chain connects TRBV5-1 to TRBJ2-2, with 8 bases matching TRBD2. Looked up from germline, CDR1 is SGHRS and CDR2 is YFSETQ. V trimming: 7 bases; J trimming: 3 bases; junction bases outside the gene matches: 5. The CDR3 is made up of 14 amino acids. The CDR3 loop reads CASASGSYTGELFF. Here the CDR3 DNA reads TGCGCCAGCGCTAGCGGGTCCTACACCGGGGAGCTGTTTTTT.

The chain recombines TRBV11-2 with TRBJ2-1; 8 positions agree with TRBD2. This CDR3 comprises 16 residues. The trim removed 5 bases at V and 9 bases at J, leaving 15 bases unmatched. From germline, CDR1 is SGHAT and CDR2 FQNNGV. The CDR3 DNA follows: TGTGCCAGCAGCCTAGGCGCGGGGGCGGGGGGTATTGAGCAGTTCTTC. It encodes CASSLGAGAGGIEQFF.

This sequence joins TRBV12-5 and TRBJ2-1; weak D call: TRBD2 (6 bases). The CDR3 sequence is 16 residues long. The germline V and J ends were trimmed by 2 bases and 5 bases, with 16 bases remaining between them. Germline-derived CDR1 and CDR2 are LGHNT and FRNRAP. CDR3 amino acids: CASGLSGLARNNEQFF. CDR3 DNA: TGTGCTAGTGGTTTGAGTGGGCTAGCGCGTAACAATGAGCAGTTCTTC.